The 18 T cell receptor beta chains below come from one sample, sequenced in a study of T cell responses to AZD1222 COVID-19 vaccine. Measured with immunoSEQ multiplex PCR; TCRdb has only the in-frame clones, and not every one. The table shows about 100,000 clones, with 90% occurring only once. The input for sequencing was peripheral blood, taken on day 0 of AZD1222 vaccination. The receptors here all came from an adult in good health.

The chain employs TRBV7-9 and TRBJ2-5; 8 nucleotides align to TRBD1. The CDR3 length is 14 residues. Germline assignment: CDR1 SEHNR and CDR2 FQNEAQ (reference sequence). V was pared by 6 bases and J by 2 bases, with 5 bases of the junction left unmatched. The CDR3 DNA follows: TGTGCCAGCAGACGACAGGGGAGGCAAGAGACCCAGTACTTC. Its protein is CASRRQGRQETQYF.

This chain uses TRBV5-4 with TRBJ1-2; perhaps TRBD1 as D (6 bases). CDR1 is SGHNT and CDR2 is YYREEE in the germline V gene (reference sequence). The CDR3 length is 18 residues. V was pared by 3 bases and J by 7 bases, with 28 bases between. The chain's CDR3 is CASSWGGRGHGLSSGYTF. CDR3 nucleotide sequence: TGTGCCAGCAGCTGGGGGGGAAGGGGACATGGCCTTTCCTCTGGCTACACCTTC. The variable domain in full, with the rest retrieved from reference TRBV5-4 and TRBJ1-2, is ETGVTQSPTHLIKTRGQQVTLRCSSQSGHNTVSWYQQALGQGPQFIFQYYREEENGRGNFPPRFSGLQFPNYSSELNVNALELDDSALYLCASSWGGRGHGLSSGYTFGSGTRLTVV.

V gene TRBV30 combines with J gene TRBJ2-1; no definite D call. Germline V CDR1 and CDR2: GTSNPN, SVGIG (reference sequence). This CDR3 is built from 12 residues. Trimming removed 2 bases from V and 6 bases from J, with 8 bases in between. The DNA for the CDR3 is TGTGCCTGGAGTATCATAGGCAATGAGCAGTTCTTC. This translates into CAWSIIGNEQFF.

V and J are TRBV28 and TRBJ2-7; possibly TRBD1 for D (6 bases). The germline V gene encodes CDR1 MDHEN and CDR2 SYDVKM. CDR3 length equals 17 residues. Trimming removed 5 bases at V and 0 bases at J, with 20 bases between. The CDR3, as DNA: TGTGCCAGCAGTCAGAACGCCAGGCAGGGGAGCTCCTACGAGCAGTACTTC. Protein sequence: CASSQNARQGSSYEQYF.

The chain has TRBV5-4 and TRBJ2-3; 10 bases are shared with TRBD2. V was pared by 2 bases and J by 0 bases, with 9 bases of the junction left unmatched. Germline V gives CDR1 SGHNT, CDR2 YYREEE (reference sequence). The CDR3 consists of 18 residues. DNA for the CDR3: TGTGCCAGCAGCTTAGGGCTAGCGGGGGCGACAAGCACAGATACGCAGTATTTT. Translating it yields CASSLGLAGATSTDTQYF.

The chain carries TRBV4-2 and TRBJ1-4; D is perhaps TRBD1 (5 bases). The germline CDR1 and CDR2 sequences are LGHNA and YNFKEQ. V lost 0 bases and J 13 bases, leaving 12 bases between the germline ends. The CDR3 is made up of 13 amino acids. CDR3 in DNA: TGTGCCAGCAGCCAAGATCAGGGTGGAGGACTGTTTTTT. This gives the protein CASSQDQGGGLFF.

This clone was recorded a few times. The chain recombines TRBV5-1 with TRBJ1-2, with D perhaps TRBD1 (5 bases). V was pared by 4 bases and J by 8 bases, with 21 bases between. The germline gives CDR1 SGHRS, CDR2 YFSETQ. The CDR3 is made up of 15 amino acids. This CDR3 reads CASSQRPGARDGYTF. For the CDR3, the DNA is TGCGCCAGCAGCCAACGCCCCGGGGCTCGAGACGGCTACACCTTC.

The rearrangement joins TRBV11-2 to TRBJ1-6; the D is unclear. Deletions cut 5 bases from V and 7 bases from J, with 21 bases between. Germline loops: CDR1 SGHAT, CDR2 FQNNGV. The CDR3 sequence is 17 residues long. CDR3 in amino acids: CASSQYPLTRPNSPLHF. The CDR3 DNA is TGTGCCAGCAGCCAGTACCCCCTGACACGACCGAATTCACCCCTCCACTTT.

CDR3 region: CASSQLGTGDSPLHF. As DNA, the CDR3 is TGTGCCAGCAGCCAATTAGGGACAGGCGATTCACCCCTCCACTTT. This chain links TRBV16 with TRBJ1-6; TRBD1 agrees at 8 bases. CDR3 length: 15 amino acids. The germline V gene encodes CDR1 KGHSY and CDR2 FQNENV. The V segment lost 1 base and the J segment 8 bases; nucleotides outside the gene matches: 4.

This chain uses TRBV18 with TRBJ2-7; perhaps TRBD2 as D (5 bases). Germline lookup yields CDR1 KGHSH and CDR2 LQKENI. CDR3 size: 12 residues. Trimming removed 3 bases at V and 5 bases at J, with 8 bases between. The chain's CDR3 is CASSPTGDEQYF. The DNA for the CDR3 is TGTGCCAGCTCACCCACCGGGGACGAGCAGTACTTC.

The rearrangement links TRBV2 to TRBJ2-6; D is ambiguous. This CDR3 comprises 17 residues. The germline gives CDR1 SNHLY, CDR2 FYNNEI. Deletions cut 3 bases from V and 0 bases from J, with 12 bases between. Here the CDR3 reads CASSDRQLDSGANVLTF. Written as DNA, the CDR3 is TGTGCCAGCAGTGATAGGCAGCTTGACTCTGGGGCCAACGTCCTGACTTTC.

This clone turned up a few times. The chain employs TRBV7-3 and TRBJ2-3, with D perhaps TRBD2 (6 bases). The ends were cut back, 2 bases at V and 3 bases at J, with 6 bases in the middle. CDR3 length: 13 residues. Germline V gene lookup returns CDR1 SGHTA and CDR2 FQGTGA. The CDR3 bases are TGTGCCAGCAGCTTAGGGGGGACAGATACGCAGTATTTT. Translation: CASSLGGTDTQYF. Together with reference TRBV7-3 and TRBJ2-3, the CDR3 gives the full variable domain: GAGVSQTPSNKVTEKGKYVELRCDPISGHTALYWYRQSLGQGPEFLIYFQGTGAADDSGLPNDRFFAVRPEGSVSTLKIQRTERGDSAVYLCASSLGGTDTQYFGPGTRLTVL.

The chain combines TRBV4-1 with TRBJ2-1, with a tentative D call TRBD1 (6 bases). There are 14 residues in the CDR3. Trimming removed 1 base from V and 8 bases from J, with 12 bases in between. CDR1 MGHRA and CDR2 YSYEKL come from the germline V gene. CDR3 sequence (DNA): TGCGCCAGCAGCCAAGGTTGGGGGCGGGATGAGCAGTTCTTC. This codes for CASSQGWGRDEQFF.

The chain joins TRBV19 to TRBJ1-4; D is undetermined. CDR3 length equals 14 residues. Deletions cut 4 bases from V and 6 bases from J, with 12 bases between. Germline V CDR1 and CDR2: LNHDA, SQIVND (reference sequence). The CDR3 sequence: CASSKLDGDEKLFF. CDR3 DNA sequence: TGTGCCAGTAGTAAATTGGACGGAGATGAAAAACTGTTTTTT.

The chain has TRBV13 and TRBJ2-2, with TRBD2 identical over 7 bases. The V gene end was trimmed by 6 bases and the J gene end by 2 bases; junction bases not matched to a gene: 9. CDR1 PRHDT and CDR2 FYEKMQ come from the germline V gene (reference sequence). The CDR3 is 16 residues long. As DNA, the CDR3 is TGTGCCAGCAGGCGCTGGGGGGGAGTAAACACCGGGGAGCTGTTTTTT. It is translated as CASRRWGGVNTGELFF.

This clone was seen a single time. This rearrangement joins TRBV7-9 to TRBJ1-1; tentative D call: TRBD1 (5 bases). This CDR3 contains 15 residues. V gave up 5 bases and J gave up 1 base, with 14 bases separating them. Germline CDR1 and CDR2: SEHNR and FQNEAQ (reference sequence). The CDR3 nucleotides are TGTGCCAGCAGCGCGTGGCAGGGCAAGAACACTGAAGCTTTCTTT. Amino acid sequence: CASSAWQGKNTEAFF.

V usage is TRBV21-1 and J usage is TRBJ1-5. TRBV21-1 is assigned pseudogene status. The CDR3 consists of 13 residues. The chain's CDR3 is CASSKWSNQPQHF. The DNA of the CDR3 is TGTGCCAGCAGCAAATGGAGCAATCAGCCCCAGCATTTT.

This clone was found a few times. The gene calls are TRBV5-1 and TRBJ1-4, with 8 bases aligning to TRBD1. CDR1 and CDR2 from the germline V gene are SGHRS and YFSETQ. V shed 2 bases, J shed 0 bases, and the junction held 3 bases outside the gene matches. The CDR3 consists of 16 residues. The CDR3 sequence is CASSFTGGATNEKLFF. The CDR3 bases are TGCGCCAGCAGCTTTACAGGGGGGGCAACTAATGAAAAACTGTTTTTT.